This entry lists 8 T cell receptor beta chains sequenced from one sample in a study of control samples from healthy donors and cancer patients. Clones were sequenced by immunoSEQ multiplex PCR, and TCRdb holds only the in-frame ones, with some missing. This sample has 150,000 to 200,000 clones, with over 85% found just once. Sequenced sample: blood. The receptors originated from a man aged 30 to 39 in good health.

The genes are TRBV5-4 and TRBJ2-1, with no clear D. The CDR3 runs 16 residues. Germline CDR1 is SGHNT and CDR2 is YYREEE (reference sequence). Trimming shortened V by 1 base and J by 0 bases, and 11 bases separated the two germline ends. The CDR3 DNA sequence: TGTGCCAGCAGCTTGAACTCCCCGAGCTCCTACAATGAGCAGTTCTTC. Translating gives CASSLNSPSSYNEQFF.

J is TRBJ1-5 and V is TRBV27; TRBD1 might be the D (5 bases). This CDR3 is 14 amino acids long. With 3 bases removed from V and 4 bases from J, the gap between germline ends came to 10 bases. Germline CDR1 MNHEY, CDR2 SMNVEV (reference sequence). Written as DNA, the CDR3 is TGTGCCAGCAGTTTCCAGGGCTTGAATCAGCCCCAGCATTTT. Residues: CASSFQGLNQPQHF.

The chain recombines TRBV25-1 with TRBJ1-2; D unresolved. Per germline, CDR1 MGHDK and CDR2 SYGVNS. The CDR3 sequence is 12 residues long. V was trimmed by 7 bases and J by 8 bases, leaving 14 bases between them. The CDR3: CASNRDIEGYTF. CDR3 nucleotide sequence: TGTGCCAGCAATCGGGATATCGAAGGCTACACCTTC.

The CDR3, as DNA: TGTGCCAGCAGCCCATGGGGGGGAAATGAAAAACTGTTTTTT. This codes for CASSPWGGNEKLFF. This chain uses TRBV9 with TRBJ1-4; D is perhaps TRBD1 (5 bases). The CDR3 totals 14 residues. The V end lost 4 bases, the J end lost 5 bases, and 12 bases lay between the germline ends. Germline CDR1 and CDR2: SGDLS and YYNGEE. The full variable domain, with the rest looked up from reference TRBV9 and TRBJ1-4, is DSGVTQTPKHLITATGQRVTLRCSPRSGDLSVYWYQQSLDQGLQFLIQYYNGEERAKGNILERFSAQQFPDLHSELNLSSLELGDSALYFCASSPWGGNEKLFFGSGTQLSVL.

As concerns this clone: The same CDR3 is also encoded by other DNA sequences in this sample. The V and J genes are TRBV11-2 and TRBJ2-7, with 7 bases that match TRBD2. CDR1 and CDR2 from the germline V gene are SGHAT and FQNNGV. Trimming at V came to 5 bases and at J to 1 base, leaving 2 bases not matched to a gene. The CDR3 is 13 amino acids. The CDR3 DNA is TGTGCCAGCAGCCCGGGGGGATCCTACGAGCAGTACTTC. The encoded protein is CASSPGGSYEQYF.

This clone was seen a few times. V is TRBV5-1 and J is TRBJ2-1; D may match TRBD1 or TRBD2 (6 bases each). The V end lost 4 bases, the J end lost 4 bases, and 12 bases lay between the germline ends. Germline-derived CDR1 and CDR2 are SGHRS and YFSETQ. This CDR3 spans 14 amino acids. The chain's CDR3 is CASSPGGGYNEQFF. The CDR3 nucleotides read TGCGCCAGCAGCCCCGGAGGGGGGTACAATGAGCAGTTCTTC. Full variable domain (rest looked up from reference TRBV5-1 and TRBJ2-1): KAGVTQTPRYLIKTRGQQVTLSCSPISGHRSVSWYQQTPGQGLQFLFEYFSETQRNKGNFPGRFSGRQFSNSRSEMNVSTLELGDSALYLCASSPGGGYNEQFFGPGTRLTVL.

This clone has just one count. V is TRBV14 and J is TRBJ2-7, with 8 bases that match TRBD2. Germline trimming cut 2 bases from V and 2 bases from J; bases unmatched to any gene: 11. This CDR3 has 17 residues. Germline V gene data show CDR1 as SGHDN and CDR2 as FVKESK. CDR3 sequence reads: CASSQYLSGIGAYEQYF. In nucleotides, the CDR3 is TGTGCCAGCAGCCAATACCTTAGCGGGATCGGGGCCTACGAGCAGTACTTC.

The rearrangement uses TRBV6-5 and TRBJ2-3; 7 bases align to TRBD1. Trimming removed 6 bases from V and 0 bases from J; junction bases left unmatched: 6. Looked up from germline, CDR1 is MNHEY and CDR2 is SVGAGI. The CDR3 length is 15 residues. This CDR3 reads CASRRDSASTDTQYF. The CDR3 DNA is TGTGCCAGCAGGAGGGACAGCGCGAGCACAGATACGCAGTATTTT.